This TCR beta chain was sequenced for a study of blood T cells in healthy people across ages (dated by TCRdb to the mid-2010s). Study-level background: In model experiments, roughly one uniquely barcoded TCR beta cDNA molecule per two T cells was captured by template switching. Using deep sequencing normalized with unique cDNA molecular identifiers, the study measured how TCR beta repertoire diversity changes with age. The donors were divided into four age groups: young (average around 16 years), middle-aged (approximately 39), aged (approximately 59) and long-lived (about 90). For two donors (one aged 18 to 30 and one aged 80 or older), the study analyzed two additional independent replicas of 1 million unique cDNA reads from the same blood draw.

The 39 donors, aged about 6 to 90 years, were systemically healthy Caucasian individuals from Russia. About 10 milliliters of peripheral blood were collected from each donor into EDTA-treated Vacutainer tubes. PBMCs were isolated by Ficoll-Paque density-gradient centrifugation, with at least 6.5 million obtained per sample. Total RNA was extracted from PBMCs with Trizol reagent, with at least 5.5 micrograms obtained per sample. The percentages of naive CD45RAhigh/CD27high T cells were determined by flow cytometry on a PBMC aliquot from every donor. Libraries were prepared through 5' RACE. Sequenced on an Illumina HiSeq 2500. A second PCR of about 7 to 12 cycles was performed with a sample-barcoded 5' primer and a J-beta primer mix. A template-switch 5' adaptor carrying 12 random nucleotides introduced a unique molecular identifier onto each TCR beta cDNA molecule. At least 2.5 million CDR3-containing paired-end reads were obtained from each sample. All of the RNA was converted into first-strand cDNA using the Mint cDNA synthesis kit, with a TRBC-specific oligonucleotide serving as the primer. Following uracil-DNA glycosylase treatment, a first 18-cycle PCR with universal primers M1SS and BC2_uni_R was performed on all cDNA. The authors' pipeline ran thus. Normalization of each sample was performed by random selection of 1 million high-quality reads, each carrying a distinct molecular identifier. Reads sharing molecular identifiers were discarded rather than binned into consensus sequences. MiTCR, set to a Q25 quality threshold and the strictest error-elimination algorithm, was used for CDR3 identification, clonotype clustering and error correction. Lower-bound total TCR beta diversity was estimated with a nonparametric unseen species model using Euler transformation. TCRdb cleaned the public reads at Q25 with fastp, built clones with MiXCR and kept in-frame beta chains. Each CDR3 protein appears once, grouped with its most common genes and DNA. In this record, the V and J calls reflect TCRdb's handling and not the investigators' own analysis. The sample data list approximately 900,000 distinct CDR3 sequences, and almost 30% of these were observed just once. The top ten constitute around 9.6% of the sample.

General study outcomes and caveats: Because profiling used bulk unsorted PBMCs, naive and antigen-experienced compartments could not be compared conclusively. Observed TCR beta diversity per million T cells fell roughly linearly with age, and a significant reduction was already apparent by age around 40. The percentage of naive T cells measured by flow cytometry correlated strongly with observed TCR beta diversity. Estimates of total diversity based on one million sequenced T cells were considered lower bounds and underestimates. Because the CMV infection status of the donors was unknown, age-related changes in expanded clonotypes may potentially have been confounded. The long-lived group showed more naive CD4+ T cells, fewer expanded clones and increased TCR diversity than the aged group, suggesting age selection.

As for this clonotype: What antigen it recognizes has not been identified. No quality values exist for individual bases; no much larger clone is one base distant.

The CDR3 measures 17 amino acids from cysteine to phenylalanine. The entry retains the CDR3 DNA only, 51 bases that are in frame from base 1. Ends trimmed: V by 1 base, J by 7 bases; bases unmatched to a gene: 13. The germline V gene supplies CDR1 SGHRS and CDR2 YFSETQ. The same data also went into a second study, on T cells of mothers and their children. As the second study states: Nine systemically healthy Caucasian individuals served as donors, namely three mothers together with their six children. cDNA synthesis consumed the entire amount of extracted RNA, loaded at around 1.5 ug RNA in each 15 ul reaction. In the second PCR, the M1S primer introduced both the sample barcodes and 2-4 random nucleotides. Over 9 million TCR beta CDR3 reads came from each mother, compared with millions of reads from each child. Thymic selection shapes the output of TCR recombination in a similar way in related and unrelated pairs, and inherited differences have a minor effect. Normalized repertoire overlap in related mother-child pairs was always slightly higher than in unrelated mother-child pairs, but the difference was never significant. No persistent microchimeric T cell clones were detected, at a sensitivity of roughly 99 clones per million clonotypes. To look for features that set related mother-child pairs apart from unrelated individuals, the researchers ran deep NGS to compare the TCR beta repertoires of mothers and children. The mean age was roughly 44 +/- 4 years for the mothers and approximately 11 +/- 4 years for the children. Libraries were sequenced on Illumina HiSeq 2000 with 100+100 nt paired-end reads after adapter ligation with NEBNext reagents. Mother and child libraries were prepared a month apart and sequenced in separate runs to prevent cross-contamination. For each donor, between roughly 500,000 and 2,100,000 distinct TCR beta clonotypes were identified. Naive TCR beta clonotypes were estimated from low-frequency clonotypes matched to each donor's FACS-determined naive share, without sorting.

Sequencing was done on a sample of blood. This clonotype was sampled from a middle-aged woman in good health. The chain is encoded by TRBV5-1 joined to TRBJ1-4; 7 bases in the middle match TRBD1. The CDR3: CASSLRTGGFSGEKLFF. The bases read TGCGCCAGCAGCTTGAGGACAGGAGGATTTTCTGGTGAAAAACTGTTTTTT.